This TCR beta chain appears in the sequencing data of a study of response to subunit inactivated influenza vaccine. Study-level results: Seasonal influenza vaccination, on each occasion, was suggested by the authors to recruit few new T cells.

The CDR3 runs 14 residues. Trimming took off 7 bases at V and 3 bases at J, with 16 bases between the two ends. Germline CDR1 is MDHEN and CDR2 is SYDVKM. From the RT-PCR reads, TCRdb called clonotypes with MiXCR, one entry per CDR3 protein. In the table there are around 500,000 distinct CDR3 sequences, roughly 9.7% of which are singletons. This clonotype appeared a few times. Its antigen is still unknown. This sequence was found in a man aged 45-60 years who received an inactivated influenza vaccine. This chain uses TRBV28 with TRBJ2-7; perhaps D is TRBD1 or TRBD2 (5 bases each). The sequencing here drew on PBMCs from blood, taken roughly 47 days after vaccination. Here the CDR3 DNA reads TGTGCCAGCATTCCCGGGACCCCTATCTACGAGCAGTACTTC. Protein product: CASIPGTPIYEQYF.